Shown below are 23 T cell receptor beta chains from a single sample sequenced in a study of type 1 regulatory T cells (dated by TCRdb to the early 2020s). Their antigens are not known. Instrument on record: Illumina MiSeq. TCRdb trimmed the raw reads at Q25, called clones with MiXCR and kept productive beta chains. CDR3 protein sequences are deduplicated, and each keeps its most common genes and DNA. This sample has roughly 67,000 distinct CDR3 sequences in its table, and roughly three fifths of those were observed once. The top ten clonotypes cover 7.6% of the sample. Sequencing was performed on cultured T cells, either the whole culture or a sorted T cell fraction (not recorded which). Per the publication, the cell subset or site label means: Tr1-enriched cell product generated in vitro against host alloantigens. The receptors shown here come from a human donor in good health.

The rearrangement uses TRBV20-1 and TRBJ2-3; possibly TRBD2 for D (6 bases). Germline CDR1 and CDR2: DFQATT and SNEGSKA (reference sequence). This CDR3 spans 16 amino acids. V gave up 2 bases and J gave up 2 bases, with 17 bases separating them. Written as DNA, the CDR3 is TGCAGTGCTAGACCCTTAGCGGACAAGATCACAGATACGCAGTATTTT. It codes for CSARPLADKITDTQYF.

There are a few counts of this clonotype. The V call is TRBV20-1, the J call TRBJ2-3; 8 bases agree with TRBD1. Trimming took 3 bases from V and 6 from J; bases not matched to a gene: 11. CDR3 length: 15 amino acids. Germline V gives CDR1 DFQATT, CDR2 SNEGSKA (reference sequence). CDR3 coding DNA: TGCAGTGCTAGGGGAGGACAGGGAGGCGGGGATACGCAGTATTTT. Protein product: CSARGGQGGGDTQYF.

The genes are TRBV20-1 and TRBJ1-3, with no clear D. The CDR3 is 13 residues long. CDR1 is DFQATT and CDR2 is SNEGSKA in the germline V gene (reference sequence). Between the trimmed V and J ends, which lost 6 bases and 2 bases, there was a span of 11 bases. CDR3 sequence: CSASNEAGNTIYF. CDR3 DNA: TGCAGTGCGTCGAATGAGGCTGGAAACACCATATATTTT.

This clonotype was recorded a few times. The J gene is TRBJ2-3, the V gene TRBV5-1, with 7 bases fitting TRBD1. The CDR3 is 14 amino acids. Germline V gene lookup returns CDR1 SGHRS and CDR2 YFSETQ. Germline trimming cut 0 bases from V and 7 bases from J; bases unmatched to any gene: 5. Written as DNA, the CDR3 is TGCGCCAGCAGCTTGGTCGACAGGGTGTATACGCAGTATTTT. This sequence encodes CASSLVDRVYTQYF.

The chain employs TRBV24-1 and TRBJ1-1, with D tentatively TRBD1 (5 bases). V dropped 12 bases and J dropped 1 base, with 17 bases sitting between them. This CDR3 spans 14 amino acids. The germline V gene has CDR1 KGHDR and CDR2 SFDVKD. The CDR3, as DNA: TGTGCCTCGTCCGTACAGGCCACGAACACTGAAGCTTTCTTT. It codes for CASSVQATNTEAFF.

This sequence joins TRBV19 and TRBJ1-1, with a weak D call TRBD1 (5 bases). The CDR3 has 13 residues. Germline CDR1 LNHDA, CDR2 SQIVND (reference sequence). With 9 bases removed from V and 8 bases from J, the gap between germline ends came to 19 bases. The DNA for the CDR3 is TGTGCCAGCTCCTTGGGGCGGGCGGACGAAGCTTTCTTT. This encodes CASSLGRADEAFF.

The chain combines TRBV2 with TRBJ2-1, with a tentative D call TRBD2 (5 bases). Germline-derived CDR1 and CDR2 are SNHLY and FYNNEI. The CDR3 is 11 residues long. Deletions cut 4 bases from V and 12 bases from J, with 10 bases between. Here the CDR3 reads CASSVSDVQFF. The CDR3 DNA reads TGTGCCAGCAGTGTTAGCGACGTGCAGTTCTTC.

The chain carries TRBV28 and TRBJ1-1; D unclear. V lost 7 bases to trimming and J lost 1 base, with 7 bases between them. The CDR3 covers 12 residues. Germline V gene data show CDR1 as MDHEN and CDR2 as SYDVKM. CDR3 in amino acids: CASIPGNTEAFF. The CDR3 nucleotides are TGTGCCAGCATCCCGGGGAACACTGAAGCTTTCTTT.

This chain uses TRBV20-1 with TRBJ1-5; D is unresolved. The CDR3 covers 12 residues. Germline V gene data show CDR1 as DFQATT and CDR2 as SNEGSKA (reference sequence). V lost 2 bases to trimming and J lost 4 bases, with 6 bases between them. The CDR3 DNA sequence: TGCAGTGCTAGAAGCGGTAATCAGCCCCAGCATTTT. It translates to CSARSGNQPQHF.

The V call is TRBV19, the J call TRBJ1-2; D is undetermined. V was trimmed by 8 bases and J by 6 bases, leaving 7 bases between them. This CDR3 is 10 amino acids long. Per the germline V gene, CDR1 is LNHDA and CDR2 is SQIVND (reference sequence). The CDR3: CASLSHGYTF. In DNA, the CDR3 is TGTGCCAGTCTCTCGCATGGCTACACCTTC.

As regards this clonotype: One end of the junction fails to match germline, which may point to a read error. The chain combines TRBV29-1 with TRBJ2-7; 9 bases agree with TRBD1. CDR1 is SQVTM, CDR2 ANQGSEA, per germline. This CDR3 has 16 residues. CDR3 in DNA: TGCCGCGTTGATTCTCGGTGGGGGACAGGGTTTAACGAGCAGTACTTC. Translating gives CRVDSRWGTGFNEQYF.

The chain links TRBV6-2 or TRBV6-3 to TRBJ2-1, with D possibly matching TRBD2 (5 bases). The CDR3 spans 16 residues. V lost 0 bases and J 8 bases, leaving 17 bases between the germline ends. CDR1 is MNHEY, CDR2 SVGEGT, per germline. CDR3 coding DNA: TGTGCCAGCAGTTACTCCCTCGTCGGGAAGATCGATGAGCAGTTCTTC. This gives the protein CASSYSLVGKIDEQFF.

V is TRBV9 and J is TRBJ2-3, with D possibly TRBD2 on 6 matching bases. From germline, CDR1 is SGDLS and CDR2 YYNGEE. This CDR3 contains 14 residues. V lost 3 bases, J lost 6 bases, and 14 bases lay in between. Here the CDR3 reads CASSASLASDTQYF. CDR3 coding DNA: TGTGCCAGCAGCGCATCACTAGCTTCCGATACGCAGTATTTT.

The genes are TRBV7-9 and TRBJ2-3; 8 bases match TRBD2. J gave up 0 bases and V 5 bases, and 7 bases lay outside the gene matches. The CDR3 sequence is 16 residues long. In germline, CDR1 is SEHNR, CDR2 FQNEAQ (reference sequence). The CDR3 loop reads CASSRPSGRSTDTQYF. The DNA for the CDR3 is TGTGCCAGCAGCCGCCCGAGCGGGAGAAGCACAGATACGCAGTATTTT. Full variable domain (outside the CDR3, taken from reference TRBV7-9 and TRBJ2-3): DTGVSQNPRHKITKRGQNVTFRCDPISEHNRLYWYRQTLGQGPEFLTYFQNEAQLEKSRLLSDRFSAERPKGSFSTLEIQRTEQGDSAMYLCASSRPSGRSTDTQYFGPGTRLTVL.

The chain couples TRBV12-3 or TRBV12-4 to TRBJ1-2; D might be TRBD1 (5 bases). This CDR3 is 15 amino acids long. V was shortened by 6 bases and J by 4 bases, with 18 bases between the two germline ends. The CDR3 sequence: CASSPLPGSIYGYTF. The CDR3 nucleotides are TGTGCCAGCAGCCCACTTCCAGGGTCCATCTATGGCTACACCTTC.

This chain links TRBV20-1 with TRBJ2-5, with TRBD2 matching over 12 bases. Germline values: CDR1 DFQATT, CDR2 SNEGSKA (reference sequence). CDR3 length: 15 amino acids. With 5 bases clipped from V and 1 base from J, the junction kept 5 bases outside the gene matches. Written as DNA, the CDR3 is TGCAGTGCTCTCGGACTAGCGGGGAGCCAAGAGACCCAGTACTTC. This gives the protein CSALGLAGSQETQYF.

This chain uses TRBV7-8 with TRBJ1-6, with D tentatively TRBD1 (6 bases). This CDR3 is 17 amino acids long. The V end lost 4 bases, the J end lost 7 bases, and 20 bases lay between the germline ends. Germline lookup yields CDR1 SGHVS and CDR2 FQNEAQ. The chain's CDR3 is CASSYQGRAGGNSPLHF. The CDR3 bases are TGTGCCAGCAGCTACCAGGGGAGGGCCGGGGGCAATTCACCCCTCCACTTT.

This clonotype has only one observation. The V gene is TRBV2, the J gene TRBJ1-5; D is possibly TRBD1 (5 bases). In germline, CDR1 is SNHLY, CDR2 FYNNEI. V shed 0 bases and J shed 9 bases, with 21 bases lying between them. The CDR3 has 17 amino acids. The CDR3 DNA is TGTGCCAGCAGTGAAGCGCACCGAGACAGTGTTCGGGGGCCCCAGCATTTT. This encodes CASSEAHRDSVRGPQHF.

This chain joins TRBV5-1 and TRBJ2-5; no definite D call. This CDR3 region has 16 residues. The V gene lost 1 base and the J gene lost 1 base, with 14 bases spanning the gap. Per the germline V gene, CDR1 is SGHRS and CDR2 is YFSETQ. CDR3 bases: TGCGCCAGCAGCTTGTTGGATATCCGCCTCCAAGAGACCCAGTACTTC. As protein: CASSLLDIRLQETQYF.

V gene TRBV5-1 combines with J gene TRBJ2-1; 8 bases are shared with TRBD2. CDR3 length: 16 amino acids. Germline CDR1 SGHRS, CDR2 YFSETQ. The V segment lost 0 bases and the J segment 3 bases; nucleotides outside the gene matches: 5. The CDR3 loop reads CASSLEGSGNYNEQFF. For the CDR3, the DNA is TGCGCCAGCAGCTTGGAAGGTAGCGGGAACTACAATGAGCAGTTCTTC.

The gene calls are TRBV10-3 and TRBJ2-1; D is unclear. CDR1 is ENHRY, CDR2 SYGVKD, per germline. This CDR3 has 16 amino acids. V lost 7 bases and J lost 5, with 21 bases in between. The CDR3 nucleotides read TGTGCCATCAAACGAATATTGACGGGCAGCAACAATGAGCAGTTCTTC. Protein: CAIKRILTGSNNEQFF.

The rearrangement links TRBV6-5 to TRBJ2-1, with TRBD1 as a possible D gene (5 bases). The germline V and J ends were trimmed by 7 bases and 2 bases, with 9 bases remaining between them. The CDR3 loop spans 13 amino acids. Germline loops: CDR1 MNHEY, CDR2 SVGAGI. The CDR3 is CASKDIAYNEQFF. In DNA, the CDR3 is TGTGCCAGCAAGGACATAGCCTACAATGAGCAGTTCTTC.

The rearrangement links TRBV12-3 or TRBV12-4 to TRBJ2-2; tentatively, D is TRBD2 (6 bases). V was clipped by 0 bases and J by 1 base, with 9 bases between them. The CDR3 runs 16 residues. CDR3 in amino acids: CASSLAGRGNTGELFF. CDR3 nucleotide sequence: TGTGCCAGCAGTTTAGCGGGGCGGGGGAACACCGGGGAGCTGTTTTTT.